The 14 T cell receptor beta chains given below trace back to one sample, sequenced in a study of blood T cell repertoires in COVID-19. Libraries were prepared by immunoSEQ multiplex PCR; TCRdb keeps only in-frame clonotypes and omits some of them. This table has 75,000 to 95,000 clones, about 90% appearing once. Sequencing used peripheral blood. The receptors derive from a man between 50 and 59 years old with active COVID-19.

The CDR3 DNA sequence: TGTGCCAGCAGTGGAGTAGCGGAGAGCTCCTACAATGAGCAGTTCTTC. Translation gives CASSGVAESSYNEQFF. The chain employs TRBV2 and TRBJ2-1; D possibly corresponds to TRBD2 (6 bases). Germline V CDR1 and CDR2: SNHLY, FYNNEI. This CDR3 is 16 amino acids long. V was cut by 4 bases and J by 0 bases, with 13 bases left in between. The variable domain in full, completed from reference TRBV2 and TRBJ2-1, reads EPEVTQTPSHQVTQMGQEVILRCVPISNHLYFYWYRQILGQKVEFLVSFYNNEISEKSEIFDDQFSVERPDGSNFTLKIRSTKLEDSAMYFCASSGVAESSYNEQFFGPGTRLTVL.

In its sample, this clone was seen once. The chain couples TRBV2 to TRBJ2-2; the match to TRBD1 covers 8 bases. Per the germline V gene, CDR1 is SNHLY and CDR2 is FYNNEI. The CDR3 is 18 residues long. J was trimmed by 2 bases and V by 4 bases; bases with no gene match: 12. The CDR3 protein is CASSAQPPGQANTGELFF. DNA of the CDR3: TGTGCCAGCAGTGCCCAACCACCGGGACAGGCAAACACCGGGGAGCTGTTTTTT.

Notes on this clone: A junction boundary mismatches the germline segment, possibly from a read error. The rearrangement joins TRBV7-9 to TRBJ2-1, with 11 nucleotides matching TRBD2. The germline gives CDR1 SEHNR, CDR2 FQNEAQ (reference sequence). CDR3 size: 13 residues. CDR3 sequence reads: CASSLAGGDEQFF. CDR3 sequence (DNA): TGTGCCAGCAGCCTAGCGGGGGGTGATGAGCAGTTCTTC.

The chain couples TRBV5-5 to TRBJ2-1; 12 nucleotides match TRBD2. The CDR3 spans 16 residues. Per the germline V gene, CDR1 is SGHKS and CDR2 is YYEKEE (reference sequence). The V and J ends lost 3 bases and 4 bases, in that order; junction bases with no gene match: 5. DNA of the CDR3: TGTGCCAGCAGCTGGACGCTAGCGGGAGGGTACAATGAGCAGTTCTTC. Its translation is CASSWTLAGGYNEQFF.

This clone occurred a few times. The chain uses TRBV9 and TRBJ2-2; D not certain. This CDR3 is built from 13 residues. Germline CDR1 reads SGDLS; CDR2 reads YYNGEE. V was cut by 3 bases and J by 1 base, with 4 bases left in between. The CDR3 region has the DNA TGTGCCAGCAGCGCCATGAACACCGGGGAGCTGTTTTTT. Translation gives CASSAMNTGELFF.

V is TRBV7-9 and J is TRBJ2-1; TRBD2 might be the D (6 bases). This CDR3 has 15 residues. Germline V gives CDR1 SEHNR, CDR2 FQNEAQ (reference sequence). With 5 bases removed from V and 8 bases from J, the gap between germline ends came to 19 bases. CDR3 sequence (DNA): TGTGCCAGCAGCCCCACCGATGCGGGATTTTATGAGCAGTTCTTC. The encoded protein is CASSPTDAGFYEQFF.

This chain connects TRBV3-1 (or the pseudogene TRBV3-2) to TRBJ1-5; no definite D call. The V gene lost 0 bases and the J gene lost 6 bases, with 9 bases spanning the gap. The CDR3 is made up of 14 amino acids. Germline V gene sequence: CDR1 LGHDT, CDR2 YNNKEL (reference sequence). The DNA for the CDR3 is TGTGCCAGCAGCCAAGATCTGAGGGTTCAGCCCCAGCATTTT. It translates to CASSQDLRVQPQHF.

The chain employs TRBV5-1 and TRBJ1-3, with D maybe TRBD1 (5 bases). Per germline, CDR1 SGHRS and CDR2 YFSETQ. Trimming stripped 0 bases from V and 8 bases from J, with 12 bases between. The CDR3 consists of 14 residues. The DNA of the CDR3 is TGCGCCAGCAGCTTGGCCCAGCAAGGGGACACCATATATTTT. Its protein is CASSLAQQGDTIYF.

CDR3 bases: TGTGCCAGTACACTCAATGGGGGGGTTCAGCCCCAGCATTTT. It encodes CASTLNGGVQPQHF. The rearrangement links TRBV19 to TRBJ1-5, with D possibly TRBD1 on 5 matching bases. The V gene's germline CDR1 is LNHDA and CDR2 SQIVND (reference sequence). Trimming cost V 7 bases and J 6 bases, with 16 bases left between them. The CDR3 spans 14 residues.

The CDR3 DNA follows: TGTGCCAGCTCACCAACGATCCACGCCAGGGGGCAGGGAAACACCATATATTTT. Protein: CASSPTIHARGQGNTIYF. V and J are TRBV18 and TRBJ1-3; 8 bases align to TRBD1. From germline, CDR1 is KGHSH and CDR2 LQKENI. Trimming cost V 2 bases and J 4 bases; bases outside gene matches: 13. The CDR3 is 18 amino acids.

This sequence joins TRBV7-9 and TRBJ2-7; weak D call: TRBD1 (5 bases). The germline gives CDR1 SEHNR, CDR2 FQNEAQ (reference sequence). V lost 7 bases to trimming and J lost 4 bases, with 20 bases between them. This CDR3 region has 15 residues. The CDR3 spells CASTDSWLHPYEQYF. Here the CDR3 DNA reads TGTGCCAGCACAGACAGTTGGCTTCACCCTTACGAGCAGTACTTC.

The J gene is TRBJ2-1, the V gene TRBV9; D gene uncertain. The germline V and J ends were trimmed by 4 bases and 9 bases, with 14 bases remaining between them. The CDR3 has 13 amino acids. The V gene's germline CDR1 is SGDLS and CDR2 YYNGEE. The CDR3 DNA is TGTGCCAGCAGCTCAGGCGTAGAAAGTGAGCAGTTCTTC. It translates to CASSSGVESEQFF. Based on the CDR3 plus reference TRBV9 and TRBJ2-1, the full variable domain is DSGVTQTPKHLITATGQRVTLRCSPRSGDLSVYWYQQSLDQGLQFLIQYYNGEERAKGNILERFSAQQFPDLHSELNLSSLELGDSALYFCASSSGVESEQFFGPGTRLTVL.

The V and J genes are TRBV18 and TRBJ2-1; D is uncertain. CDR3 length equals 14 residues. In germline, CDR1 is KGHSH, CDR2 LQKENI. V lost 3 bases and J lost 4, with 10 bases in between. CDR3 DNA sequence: TGTGCCAGCTCACCGGCTGGTACGTACAATGAGCAGTTCTTC. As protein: CASSPAGTYNEQFF.

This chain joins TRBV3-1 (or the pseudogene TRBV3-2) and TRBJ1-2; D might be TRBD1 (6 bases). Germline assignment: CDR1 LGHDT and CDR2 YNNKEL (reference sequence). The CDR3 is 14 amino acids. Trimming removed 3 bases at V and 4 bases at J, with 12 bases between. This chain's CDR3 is CASSHSDRPYGYTF. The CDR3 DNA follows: TGTGCCAGCAGCCACTCGGACAGACCCTATGGCTACACCTTC.